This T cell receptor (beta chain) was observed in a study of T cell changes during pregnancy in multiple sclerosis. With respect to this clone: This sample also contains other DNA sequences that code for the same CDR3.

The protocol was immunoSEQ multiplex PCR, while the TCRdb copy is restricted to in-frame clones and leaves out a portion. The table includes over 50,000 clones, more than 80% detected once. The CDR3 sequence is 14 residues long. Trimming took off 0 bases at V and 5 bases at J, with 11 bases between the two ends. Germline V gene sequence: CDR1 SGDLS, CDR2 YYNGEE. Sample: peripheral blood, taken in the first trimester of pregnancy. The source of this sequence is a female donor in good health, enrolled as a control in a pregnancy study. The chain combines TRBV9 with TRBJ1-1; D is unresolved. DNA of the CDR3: TGTGCCAGCAGCGTAGGCGGGGTTGGGACTGAAGCTTTCTTT. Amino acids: CASSVGGVGTEAFF.